A single sample gave rise to the 18 T cell receptor beta chains below, sequenced in a study of technical replicates of blood from a handful of donors. Clones were read by immunoSEQ multiplex PCR, and TCRdb kept only the in-frame ones, dropping some. The sample lists more than 75,000 clones, 80% to 90% seen once, with approximately 5% in the top ten. Material for sequencing was PBMCs. These receptors came from a human donor in good health. Some clones in this sample may be carry-over from other donors' samples.

In its sample, this clone was seen once. The chain recombines TRBV5-1 with TRBJ1-1, with D hard to call. Deletions cut 4 bases from V and 2 bases from J, with 15 bases between. Per germline, CDR1 SGHRS and CDR2 YFSETQ. This CDR3 has 15 amino acids. The CDR3 loop reads CASSPAGSTNTEAFF. DNA of the CDR3: TGCGCCAGCAGCCCCGCCGGGAGCACTAACACTGAAGCTTTCTTT.

The chain has TRBV7-3 and TRBJ2-2; 8 nucleotides match TRBD2. CDR1 is SGHTA, CDR2 FQGTGA, per germline. The V segment lost 5 bases and the J segment 5 bases; nucleotides outside the gene matches: 7. The CDR3 consists of 15 residues. Here the CDR3 reads CASSPLGGETGELFF. In nucleotides, the CDR3 is TGTGCCAGCAGCCCTCTCGGGGGGGAGACCGGGGAGCTGTTTTTT.

The chain carries TRBV11-2 and TRBJ2-3; no clear D. Per the germline V gene, CDR1 is SGHAT and CDR2 is FQNNGV. Deletions cut 5 bases from V and 3 bases from J, with 3 bases between. The CDR3 runs to 11 residues. CDR3 sequence (DNA): TGTGCCAGCAGCGTAACAGATACGCAGTATTTT. Protein: CASSVTDTQYF.

This clone has a handful of counts. The chain combines TRBV5-4 with TRBJ2-7; unclear D gene. CDR1 and CDR2 from the germline V gene are SGHNT and YYREEE (reference sequence). This CDR3 comprises 12 residues. Trimming stripped 0 bases from V and 3 bases from J, with 4 bases between. CDR3 region: CASSLVNYEQYF. The CDR3 DNA reads as TGTGCCAGCAGCTTGGTCAACTACGAGCAGTACTTC.

V gene TRBV25-1 combines with J gene TRBJ2-6; D may be TRBD2 (7 bases). The CDR3 extends over 18 amino acids. In germline, CDR1 is MGHDK, CDR2 SYGVNS. The V and J ends lost 8 bases and 0 bases respectively, with 20 bases between them. This chain's CDR3 is CASRWGGAPYSGANVLTF. The DNA for the CDR3 is TGTGCCAGCCGTTGGGGGGGGGCACCCTACTCTGGGGCCAACGTCCTGACTTTC.

This clone was seen more than once but under ten times. The rearrangement uses TRBV15 and TRBJ1-1; 9 bases match TRBD1. Trimming took 0 bases from V and 1 from J; bases not matched to a gene: 3. This CDR3 contains 16 residues. CDR1 LNHNV and CDR2 YYDKDF come from the germline V gene (reference sequence). This CDR3 reads CATSRESTGGNTEAFF. In nucleotides, the CDR3 is TGTGCCACCAGCAGAGAGTCGACAGGGGGGAACACTGAAGCTTTCTTT.

This rearrangement joins TRBV7-2 to TRBJ2-7, with TRBD2 matching 10 bases. The germline V gene has CDR1 SGHTA and CDR2 FQGNSA. The length of the CDR3 is 14 residues. Losses at the gene ends were 5 bases for V and 6 bases for J; bases not matched to a gene: 7. CDR3 protein: CASSQAGGPGEQYF. The DNA for the CDR3 is TGTGCCAGCAGCCAAGCGGGAGGGCCCGGCGAGCAGTACTTC.

The rearrangement uses TRBV29-1 and TRBJ1-1; 7 nucleotides agree with TRBD1. CDR1 and CDR2 from the germline V gene are SQVTM and ANQGSEA. This CDR3 region has 15 residues. J was trimmed by 6 bases and V by 1 base; bases with no gene match: 11. The CDR3 coding sequence is TGCAGCGTTGAAGGTCGACAGGGTAGGGAGGCTGAAGCTTTCTTT. Its protein is CSVEGRQGREAEAFF.

As regards this clone: The sample contains more than one DNA sequence encoding this CDR3. The DNA for the CDR3 is TGTGCCAGCAGCTCGTCCTACAGGGGGCAATCGGGCGGCTACACCTTC. It codes for CASSSSYRGQSGGYTF. The gene calls are TRBV7-8 and TRBJ1-2, with 9 bases matching TRBD1. CDR1 is SGHVS and CDR2 is FQNEAQ in the germline V gene. With 4 bases clipped from V and 8 bases from J, the junction kept 14 bases outside the gene matches. This CDR3 is 16 amino acids long.

This rearrangement joins TRBV6-1 to TRBJ2-7; perhaps TRBD2 as D (5 bases). The CDR3 spans 15 residues. Trimming left V 6 bases short and J 4 bases short, with 19 bases between. The germline CDR1 and CDR2 sequences are MNHNS and SASEGT. The CDR3 is CASRVGAGGFYEQYF. As DNA, the CDR3 is TGTGCCAGCAGGGTGGGAGCAGGAGGATTTTACGAGCAGTACTTC.

The chain combines TRBV5-6 with TRBJ2-1; 8 bases match TRBD2. CDR1 is SGHDT and CDR2 is YYEEEE in the germline V gene. The CDR3 extends over 16 amino acids. Trimming at V came to 4 bases and at J to 8 bases, leaving 14 bases not matched to a gene. The DNA for the CDR3 is TGTGCCAGCAGCCTCCGGACTAGCCGGAGAGGCGATGAGCAGTTCTTC. This gives the protein CASSLRTSRRGDEQFF.

This clone was observed once. The CDR3 DNA follows: TGTGCCTGGAGTGTATCCCCTAGCGGATACTACGAGCAGTACTTC. Translation: CAWSVSPSGYYEQYF. The chain is built from TRBV30 and TRBJ2-7; 7 positions agree with TRBD2. CDR3 length: 15 residues. The junction had 8 bases not matched to a gene; V was cut back by 0 bases and J by 3 bases. Germline V gene data show CDR1 as GTSNPN and CDR2 as SVGIG (reference sequence).

The V call is TRBV2, the J call TRBJ2-1; TRBD2 might be the D (5 bases). Deletions cut 4 bases from V and 3 bases from J, with 10 bases between. Germline loops: CDR1 SNHLY, CDR2 FYNNEI. This CDR3 is 14 amino acids long. The CDR3 DNA follows: TGTGCCAGCAGTGGCGACTACGTCTACAATGAGCAGTTCTTC. Translated: CASSGDYVYNEQFF.

This clone showed up just once. This CDR3 reads CASSDFDEQFF. CDR3 in DNA: TGTGCCAGCAGTGACTTTGATGAGCAGTTCTTC. The rearrangement uses TRBV27 and TRBJ2-1; the D is unclear. The CDR3 covers 11 residues. Deletions cut 5 bases from V and 8 bases from J, with 7 bases between. CDR1 is MNHEY and CDR2 is SMNVEV in the germline V gene (reference sequence).

The V gene is TRBV4-2, the J gene TRBJ1-4; 8 nucleotides line up with TRBD1. Looked up from germline, CDR1 is LGHNA and CDR2 is YNFKEQ. This CDR3 is built from 16 residues. J was trimmed by 5 bases and V by 0 bases; bases with no gene match: 5. CDR3 sequence: CASSQDRPGGNEKLFF. The DNA of the CDR3 is TGTGCCAGCAGCCAAGATCGGCCAGGGGGCAATGAAAAACTGTTTTTT.

This clone was recorded only once. This CDR3 is CASSGRVRETQYF. The DNA of the CDR3 is TGTGCCAGCAGTGGGAGGGTTCGGGAGACCCAGTACTTC. The chain has TRBV2 and TRBJ2-5; D possibly corresponds to TRBD2 (6 bases). Germline CDR1 SNHLY, CDR2 FYNNEI. The V and J ends lost 4 bases and 5 bases respectively, with 11 bases between them. The CDR3 contains 13 residues.

This sequence joins TRBV19 and TRBJ1-5; the D gene is possibly TRBD1 (5 bases). Germline V gives CDR1 LNHDA, CDR2 SQIVND (reference sequence). Trimming left V 3 bases short and J 4 bases short, with 13 bases between. The CDR3 is made up of 15 amino acids. DNA of the CDR3: TGTGCCAGTAGTATGTCGGGGGTAAGGAATCAGCCCCAGCATTTT. The encoded protein is CASSMSGVRNQPQHF.

This clone was seen only once. This sequence joins TRBV4-1 and TRBJ1-5, with D possibly being TRBD1 (6 bases). Trimming took 2 bases from V and 4 from J, leaving 15 bases between them. The CDR3 totals 16 residues. Per the germline V gene, CDR1 is MGHRA and CDR2 is YSYEKL. In DNA form, the CDR3 reads TGCGCCAGCAGCCAACCCTTTGACAGGCGGAATCAGCCCCAGCATTTT. Amino acid sequence: CASSQPFDRRNQPQHF.